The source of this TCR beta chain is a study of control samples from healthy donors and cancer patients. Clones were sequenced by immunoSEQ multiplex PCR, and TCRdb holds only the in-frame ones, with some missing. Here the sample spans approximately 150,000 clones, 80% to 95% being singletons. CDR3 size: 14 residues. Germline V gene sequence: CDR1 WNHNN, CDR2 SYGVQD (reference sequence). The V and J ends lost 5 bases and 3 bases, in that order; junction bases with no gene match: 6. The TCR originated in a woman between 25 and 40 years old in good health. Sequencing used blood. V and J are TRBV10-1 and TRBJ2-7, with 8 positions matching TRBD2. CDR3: CASSRTTSGYEQYF. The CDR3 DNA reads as TGCGCCAGCAGTAGGACCACTAGCGGCTACGAGCAGTACTTC.